This T cell receptor beta chain was captured in a study of cytomegalovirus exposure and HLA in healthy donors. Notes on the study in general: Among TCR beta chains of equal frequency, HLA-associated ones were more clonally expanded in a later analysis. In an earlier analysis, in fewer than 700 donors, most V segments appeared productive either ~87% or ~30% of the time.

Primers: 60 Vbeta forward and 13 Jbeta reverse. In the source study's methods: Later, about 80 million unique TCR beta chains were counted in an analysis, and approximately 10 million of them were shared. Using immunoSEQ multiplex PCR, the repertoire was profiled, and TCRdb retains in-frame clones only, with some absent. D and trimming come from the DNA, and the V and J calls and clone size come from that table. The top ten hold approximately 2.8% of the sample, which has approximately 59,000 clones, roughly two thirds seen once. In the case of this clone: The antigen is undetermined.

This CDR3 has 16 residues. Germline values: CDR1 LNHNV, CDR2 YYDKDF (reference sequence). This receptor was obtained from a man aged 30 to 45 in good health and CMV-seronegative. Sequenced: PBMCs. This chain joins TRBV15 and TRBJ2-5, with 7 bases identical to TRBD1. The J call is uncertain, as TRBJ2-7 better fits the DNA end. The CDR3 protein is CATSNFGQDGSYEQYF. CDR3 sequence (DNA): TGTGCCACCAGCAATTTCGGACAGGACGGCTCCTACGAGCAGTACTTC.